Shown below are 32 T cell receptor beta chains from a single sample sequenced in a study of blood T cell repertoires in COVID-19. The protocol was immunoSEQ multiplex PCR, while the TCRdb copy is restricted to in-frame clones and leaves out a portion. The sample contains fewer than 350,000 clones, 85% of which appear only once. The sample comprised PBMCs or T cells enriched from blood (not recorded which). The receptor source for this set is a woman aged 30 to 39 who had been exposed to COVID-19.

The chain has TRBV20-1 and TRBJ1-2; D ambiguous. V shed 8 bases and J shed 10 bases, with 17 bases lying between them. The CDR3 length is 11 residues. The germline V gene encodes CDR1 DFQATT and CDR2 SNEGSKA (reference sequence). DNA of the CDR3: TGCAGTCTCTTTTCCGCCGACTTCTACACCTTC. Encoded protein: CSLFSADFYTF.

The gene calls are TRBV6-5 and TRBJ1-1; D might be TRBD1 (5 bases). Germline CDR1 MNHEY, CDR2 SVGAGI. The CDR3 contains 13 residues. V was shortened by 6 bases and J by 4 bases, with 12 bases between the two germline ends. Written as DNA, the CDR3 is TGTGCCAGCAGCCAAGGACAAATCACTGAAGCTTTCTTT. Translating gives CASSQGQITEAFF.

The chain carries TRBV19 and TRBJ1-6, with 8 nucleotides matching TRBD1. With V trimmed by 5 bases and J by 8 bases, 20 bases remained unmatched. CDR3 length: 19 amino acids. Per germline, CDR1 LNHDA and CDR2 SQIVND (reference sequence). The CDR3 loop reads CASSPPGTGYKIWDSPLHF. The CDR3, as DNA: TGTGCCAGTAGTCCCCCCGGGACAGGATACAAAATATGGGATTCACCCCTCCACTTT. Filled out from reference TRBV19 and TRBJ1-6, the complete variable domain reads DGGITQSPKYLFRKEGQNVTLSCEQNLNHDAMYWYRQDPGQGLRLIYYSQIVNDFQKGDIAEGYSVSREKKESFPLTVTSAQKNPTAFYLCASSPPGTGYKIWDSPLHFGNGTRLTVT.

The chain links TRBV28 to TRBJ1-2; D not resolved. The CDR3 is made up of 13 amino acids. The germline gives CDR1 MDHEN, CDR2 SYDVKM. The germline V and J ends were trimmed by 6 bases and 8 bases, with 16 bases remaining between them. The CDR3 here is CASRRSLSGGYTF. In DNA, the CDR3 is TGTGCCAGCAGACGGAGCCTTTCGGGGGGCTACACCTTC.

V gene TRBV4-1 combines with J gene TRBJ1-5; maybe TRBD1 (5 bases). Germline CDR1 reads MGHRA; CDR2 reads YSYEKL. The V and J ends lost 1 base and 7 bases respectively, with 14 bases between them. The CDR3 sequence is 15 residues long. The DNA for the CDR3 is TGCGCCAGCAGCCAAGGTGGTCAGGGTGGGCAGCCCCAGCATTTT. Protein: CASSQGGQGGQPQHF.

This chain uses TRBV7-9 with TRBJ2-7; 16 positions match TRBD2. Germline V gives CDR1 SEHNR, CDR2 FQNEAQ (reference sequence). This CDR3 comprises 19 residues. V was pared by 5 bases and J by 3 bases, with 13 bases of the junction left unmatched. The CDR3 DNA is TGTGCCAGCAGCGGTGAGCAAGGGACTAGCGGGAGGGCGTACTACGAGCAGTACTTC. This gives the protein CASSGEQGTSGRAYYEQYF.

This clone was recorded once. The chain is built from TRBV7-3 and TRBJ1-1; D is unclear. The CDR3 consists of 13 residues. Per germline, CDR1 SGHTA and CDR2 FQGTGA. Trimming cost V 5 bases and J 1 base, with 8 bases left between them. The CDR3 here is CASSPPGNTEAFF. The CDR3 DNA is TGTGCCAGCAGCCCACCGGGGAACACTGAAGCTTTCTTT.

This clone was counted a single time. The chain recombines TRBV13 with TRBJ2-7; 12 positions match TRBD2. Trimming at V came to 5 bases and at J to 0 bases, leaving 11 bases not matched to a gene. The CDR3 spans 18 residues. Looked up from germline, CDR1 is PRHDT and CDR2 is FYEKMQ (reference sequence). Here the CDR3 reads CASSRLAGEGYSSYEQYF. CDR3 bases: TGTGCCAGCAGCCGACTAGCGGGAGAAGGTTATAGCTCCTACGAGCAGTACTTC.

This chain connects TRBV30 to TRBJ1-4, with TRBD1 matching 9 bases. The CDR3 runs to 16 residues. The ends lost 0 bases at V and 8 bases at J; junction bases unmatched: 10. Germline CDR1 and CDR2: GTSNPN and SVGIG (reference sequence). CDR3 loop: CAWSVHLGQGQEKLFF. The CDR3 nucleotides are TGTGCCTGGAGTGTACATTTGGGACAGGGTCAAGAAAAACTGTTTTTT.

The table lists this clone with a count of one. The CDR3, as DNA: TGTGCCAGCAGCCTGCGGACTAGTTTGGGGGAGCTGTTTTTT. This gives the protein CASSLRTSLGELFF. The rearrangement uses TRBV9 and TRBJ2-2; 7 nucleotides line up with TRBD2. Germline V CDR1 and CDR2: SGDLS, YYNGEE. V lost 4 bases and J lost 8; bases outside the gene matches: 8. This CDR3 spans 14 amino acids.

The rearrangement links TRBV12-3 or TRBV12-4 to TRBJ1-2; 7 bases are shared with TRBD1. V was pared by 6 bases and J by 8 bases, with 9 bases of the junction left unmatched. CDR3 size: 13 residues. The CDR3 region has the DNA TGTGCCAGCAGCCCGCCCGGGACAGCCGGCTACACCTTC. This gives the protein CASSPPGTAGYTF.

This chain connects TRBV10-3 to TRBJ2-1, with 10 positions matching TRBD2. The CDR3 contains 17 residues. V gave up 7 bases and J gave up 8 bases; unmatched junction bases: 17. Germline-derived CDR1 and CDR2 are ENHRY and SYGVKD. DNA of the CDR3: TGTGCCATCAAAAGCGGGGGGGCGGGACATCACAGTCATGAGCAGTTCTTC. This sequence encodes CAIKSGGAGHHSHEQFF.

The chain carries TRBV6-2 or TRBV6-3 and TRBJ2-7, with TRBD1 identical over 7 bases. J gave up 3 bases and V 5 bases, and 4 bases lay outside the gene matches. Germline CDR1 is MNHEY and CDR2 is SVGEGT. This CDR3 has 13 amino acids. The CDR3 spells CASSDNRGYEQYF. CDR3 bases: TGTGCCAGCAGTGACAACAGGGGCTACGAGCAGTACTTC.

The CDR3 bases are TGTGCCAGCAGCCAAGACGACCGGAGGGCCTACAATGAGCAGTTCTTC. Protein: CASSQDDRRAYNEQFF. The rearrangement joins TRBV4-2 to TRBJ2-1; D may be TRBD2 (6 bases). The CDR3 contains 16 residues. Trimming cost V 0 bases and J 2 bases, with 11 bases left between them. Germline CDR1 LGHNA, CDR2 YNFKEQ.

Note on this clone: Different DNA sequences within this sample yield the same CDR3. The chain couples TRBV9 to TRBJ1-1; D is uncertain. This CDR3 is built from 13 residues. From germline, CDR1 is SGDLS and CDR2 YYNGEE. Trimming removed 2 bases at V and 1 base at J, with 6 bases between. CDR3 loop: CASSVRGNTEAFF. The CDR3, as DNA: TGTGCCAGCAGCGTCCGAGGGAACACTGAAGCTTTCTTT.

This CDR3 reads CASSPRTGGASNYGYTF. CDR3 DNA sequence: TGCGCCAGCAGCCCCCGGACAGGGGGCGCGTCTAACTATGGCTACACCTTC. This chain joins TRBV5-1 and TRBJ1-2; TRBD1 matches 11 bases. The germline V gene has CDR1 SGHRS and CDR2 YFSETQ. This CDR3 is 17 amino acids long. With V trimmed by 4 bases and J by 0 bases, 8 bases remained unmatched. The entire variable domain, with the rest obtained from reference TRBV5-1 and TRBJ1-2, is as follows: KAGVTQTPRYLIKTRGQQVTLSCSPISGHRSVSWYQQTPGQGLQFLFEYFSETQRNKGNFPGRFSGRQFSNSRSEMNVSTLELGDSALYLCASSPRTGGASNYGYTFGSGTRLTVV.

The genes are TRBV5-1 and TRBJ2-5; 12 nucleotides match TRBD2. The germline gives CDR1 SGHRS, CDR2 YFSETQ. This CDR3 is built from 14 residues. J was trimmed by 2 bases and V by 7 bases; bases with no gene match: 3. The CDR3 region is CASRLAGVQETQYF. As DNA, the CDR3 is TGCGCCAGCCGACTAGCGGGGGTTCAAGAGACCCAGTACTTC.

V gene TRBV7-2 combines with J gene TRBJ2-7, with D hard to call. The V end was cut by 0 bases, the J end by 0 bases, with 12 bases between. The CDR3 spans 16 residues. The germline V gene has CDR1 SGHTA and CDR2 FQGNSA. The CDR3 reads CASSLARLVVSYEQYF. The CDR3 region has the DNA TGTGCCAGCAGCTTAGCGCGGCTAGTCGTCTCCTACGAGCAGTACTTC.

V usage is TRBV5-1 and J usage is TRBJ2-2, with D unresolved. Trimming left V 0 bases short and J 1 base short, with 4 bases between. Germline CDR1 is SGHRS and CDR2 is YFSETQ. CDR3 length equals 14 residues. The CDR3 DNA reads as TGCGCCAGCAGCTTGGACGGGAACACCGGGGAGCTGTTTTTT. It encodes CASSLDGNTGELFF.

The chain employs TRBV12-3 or TRBV12-4 and TRBJ2-1, with D possibly TRBD2 on 6 matching bases. The length of the CDR3 is 12 residues. V lost 2 bases, J lost 12 bases, and 11 bases lay in between. The CDR3 loop is CASSLSRDLQFF. Written as DNA, the CDR3 is TGTGCCAGCAGTTTATCGCGGGACTTGCAGTTCTTC.

The chain couples TRBV5-4 to TRBJ2-2, with 8 bases lining up with TRBD2. The CDR3 totals 16 residues. Germline CDR1 reads SGHNT; CDR2 reads YYREEE (reference sequence). V trimming: 4 bases; J trimming: 5 bases; junction bases outside the gene matches: 10. The CDR3 coding sequence is TGTGCCAGCAGCAAGGGAGCGGGAGAGATTACCGGGGAGCTGTTTTTT. Its protein product is CASSKGAGEITGELFF.

A few counts support this clone. The chain carries TRBV12-3 or TRBV12-4 and TRBJ1-5, with D unclear. This CDR3 is 13 amino acids long. Trimming left V 5 bases short and J 7 bases short, with 12 bases between. The CDR3 region is CASSPNEWQPQHF. CDR3 DNA: TGTGCCAGCAGTCCGAATGAGTGGCAGCCCCAGCATTTT.

The CDR3 loop is CASRTAGQTEAFF. CDR3 sequence (DNA): TGTGCCAGCCGAACGGCAGGGCAAACTGAAGCTTTCTTT. This chain links TRBV2 with TRBJ1-1, with D possibly being TRBD1 (5 bases). The CDR3 consists of 13 residues. CDR1 SNHLY and CDR2 FYNNEI come from the germline V gene. Between the trimmed V and J ends, which lost 8 bases and 5 bases, there was a span of 15 bases.

The chain links TRBV6-5 to TRBJ1-4; TRBD1 agrees at 7 bases. The CDR3 has 15 residues. The germline CDR1 and CDR2 sequences are MNHEY and SVGAGI. Losses at the gene ends were 7 bases for V and 5 bases for J; bases not matched to a gene: 10. The DNA of the CDR3 is TGTGCCAGCACCCCAAAGGGCAGGGGGAATGAAAAACTGTTTTTT. This codes for CASTPKGRGNEKLFF.

The chain combines TRBV9 with TRBJ2-3; 11 bases agree with TRBD1. The length of the CDR3 is 15 residues. V gave up 0 bases and J gave up 6 bases; unmatched junction bases: 3. Germline V CDR1 and CDR2: SGDLS, YYNGEE. CDR3 region: CASSVAGQGADTQYF. CDR3 in DNA: TGTGCCAGCAGCGTAGCTGGACAGGGGGCGGATACGCAGTATTTT.

The CDR3 loop reads CASSPRFSGRTYEQYF. The CDR3 nucleotides are TGTGCCAGCAGCCCCCGATTTAGCGGGCGAACCTACGAGCAGTACTTC. The V call is TRBV5-4, the J call TRBJ2-7; 7 nucleotides align to TRBD2. Germline V gives CDR1 SGHNT, CDR2 YYREEE (reference sequence). The CDR3 covers 16 residues. V trimming: 4 bases; J trimming: 2 bases; junction bases outside the gene matches: 12.

This clone came up a few times. The V gene is TRBV9, the J gene TRBJ1-5; no definite D call. The germline V and J ends were trimmed by 0 bases and 6 bases, with 16 bases remaining between them. This CDR3 is 16 amino acids long. Per germline, CDR1 SGDLS and CDR2 YYNGEE. The CDR3 DNA is TGTGCCAGCAGCGTAGCTGCTGAGGGTCTCGGTCAGCCCCAGCATTTT. It yields the protein CASSVAAEGLGQPQHF.

The chain joins TRBV9 to TRBJ2-2; TRBD2 matches 7 bases. Losses at the gene ends were 0 bases for V and 7 bases for J; bases not matched to a gene: 9. Germline lookup yields CDR1 SGDLS and CDR2 YYNGEE. The CDR3 is 16 amino acids. The CDR3 region is CASSVAGAGLRGELFF. CDR3 sequence (DNA): TGTGCCAGCAGCGTAGCCGGAGCGGGACTCCGCGGGGAGCTGTTTTTT.

The chain has TRBV29-1 and TRBJ1-1, with a possible D match to TRBD1 (6 bases). The V and J ends lost 4 bases and 3 bases respectively, with 9 bases between them. The CDR3 runs 12 residues. Germline V gives CDR1 SQVTM, CDR2 ANQGSEA. Here the CDR3 reads CSVGGRDTEAFF. CDR3 nucleotides: TGCAGCGTTGGGGGGCGCGACACTGAAGCTTTCTTT.

The chain combines TRBV29-1 with TRBJ2-1; D is undetermined. The length of the CDR3 is 12 residues. V was shortened by 5 bases and J by 5 bases, with 10 bases between the two germline ends. Per the germline V gene, CDR1 is SQVTM and CDR2 is ANQGSEA. CDR3 in amino acids: CSVRVTHNEQFF. CDR3 bases: TGCAGCGTTCGGGTAACTCACAATGAGCAGTTCTTC.

V is TRBV2 and J is TRBJ1-6, with D tentatively TRBD1 (5 bases). This CDR3 is 15 amino acids long. With 7 bases removed from V and 8 bases from J, the gap between germline ends came to 18 bases. Germline V gene sequence: CDR1 SNHLY, CDR2 FYNNEI. The CDR3 region has the DNA TGTGCCAGCACCTTTATACGGGGGGGTGATTCACCCCTCCACTTT. Its translation is CASTFIRGGDSPLHF.

The chain uses TRBV5-5 and TRBJ1-5; 8 bases agree with TRBD1. With 4 bases clipped from V and 3 bases from J, the junction kept 3 bases outside the gene matches. The CDR3 covers 14 residues. CDR1 and CDR2 from the germline V gene are SGHKS and YYEKEE (reference sequence). The CDR3 reads CASSVGQANQPQHF. For the CDR3, the DNA is TGTGCCAGCAGCGTGGGACAGGCCAATCAGCCCCAGCATTTT.